A single sample gave rise to the 6 T cell receptor beta chains below, sequenced in a study of cytomegalovirus exposure and HLA in healthy donors. The primer mix had 60 Vbeta and 13 Jbeta primers. Assay used: immunoSEQ multiplex PCR; TCRdb lists only in-frame clones, some missing. This table holds roughly 120,000 clones, 7% to 9.5% found once. Material: PBMCs. The receptors were sampled from a woman in her 40s in good health and CMV-seropositive.

This CDR3 reads CASSLGGAQHF. For the CDR3, the DNA is TGTGCCAGCAGCTTAGGGGGGGCCCAGCATTTT. The chain recombines TRBV7-8 with TRBJ1-5; a weak D match, TRBD1 (5 bases). The V and J ends lost 1 base and 11 bases respectively, with 6 bases between them. The CDR3 consists of 11 residues. Germline V lookup: CDR1 SGHVS, CDR2 FQNEAQ.

The chain joins TRBV27 to TRBJ1-2; 9 bases agree with TRBD1. Losses at the gene ends were 6 bases for V and 2 bases for J; bases not matched to a gene: 4. Germline V CDR1 and CDR2: MNHEY, SMNVEV (reference sequence). The CDR3 loop spans 14 amino acids. CDR3 DNA sequence: TGTGCCAGCAGCTTACAGGGGGCCAACTATGGCTACACCTTC. Amino acids: CASSLQGANYGYTF.

This clone was observed a handful of times. The rearrangement uses TRBV6-5 and TRBJ1-1; unclear D gene. Germline V gene lookup returns CDR1 MNHEY and CDR2 SVGAGI. The CDR3 has 12 residues. Trimming took 6 bases from V and 1 from J, leaving 6 bases between them. DNA of the CDR3: TGTGCCAGCAGCCGGAGGAACACTGAAGCTTTCTTT. It is translated as CASSRRNTEAFF.

The J gene is TRBJ2-5, the V gene TRBV28; 8 nucleotides align to TRBD1. Germline V gene lookup returns CDR1 MDHEN and CDR2 SYDVKM. V shed 0 bases, J shed 5 bases, and the junction held 5 bases outside the gene matches. This CDR3 region has 15 residues. The CDR3 DNA sequence: TGTGCCAGCAGTTTATGGGGCAGGGGGCAGGAGACCCAGTACTTC. It specifies CASSLWGRGQETQYF.

This chain uses TRBV5-1 with TRBJ2-1; 10 bases fit TRBD1. Germline V CDR1 and CDR2: SGHRS, YFSETQ. The CDR3 runs to 14 residues. Unmatched junction bases numbered 4, after V lost 4 bases and J lost 6 bases. CDR3 nucleotide sequence: TGCGCCAGCAGCCACTGGACAGGGGGCAATGAGCAGTTCTTC. Its translation: CASSHWTGGNEQFF.

This clone was seen more than once but under ten times. This rearrangement joins TRBV5-8 to TRBJ1-5; D unresolved. The germline V and J ends were trimmed by 3 bases and 1 base, with 11 bases remaining between them. Germline CDR1 is SGHTS and CDR2 is YDEGEE. The length of the CDR3 is 15 residues. The CDR3 DNA reads TGTGCCAGCAGCTCACGGTCCCGAAGCAATCAGCCCCAGCATTTT. Its protein product is CASSSRSRSNQPQHF. The full variable domain, with the rest looked up from reference TRBV5-8 and TRBJ1-5, is EAGVTQSPTHLIKTRGQQATLRCSPISGHTSVYWYQQALGLGLQFLLWYDEGEERNRGNFPPRFSGRQFPNYSSELNVNALELEDSALYLCASSSRSRSNQPQHFGDGTRLSIL.